These 15 T cell receptor beta chains were all obtained from the same sample, sequenced in a study of shared clonotypes between healthy human individuals. Cells designated naive CD8 were CD45RO-negative and were positively selected for CCR7, with terminally differentiated effector memory CD45RA+ cells excluded. The repertoire was sequenced with immunoSEQ multiplex PCR; TCRdb's copy has only in-frame clones and lacks some. Here the sample spans around 2.1 million clones, approximately 94% being singletons. The source material was naive CD8+ T cells from PBMCs. These receptors originate from a man between 18 and 29 years old in good health. Some clones in this sample may be carry-over from other donors' samples.

The chain employs TRBV6-5 and TRBJ1-4; D is possibly TRBD1 (5 bases). The CDR3 totals 14 residues. Trimming removed 0 bases from V and 8 bases from J, with 10 bases in between. Germline CDR1 reads MNHEY; CDR2 reads SVGAGI. The CDR3 protein is CASSYSAGSEKLFF. CDR3 bases: TGTGCCAGCAGTTACTCAGCAGGGAGCGAAAAACTGTTTTTT.

The chain has TRBV5-4 and TRBJ1-1; a possible D gene is TRBD1 (5 bases). The CDR3 runs to 12 residues. Germline loops: CDR1 SGHNT, CDR2 YYREEE (reference sequence). The V end lost 4 bases, the J end lost 7 bases, and 11 bases lay between the germline ends. The DNA for the CDR3 is TGTGCCAGCAGCACGGGACGGAATGAAGCTTTCTTT. Translating gives CASSTGRNEAFF.

The chain employs TRBV12-5 and TRBJ2-3, with D hard to call. The V and J ends lost 6 bases and 5 bases respectively, with 9 bases between them. The germline V gene has CDR1 LGHNT and CDR2 FRNRAP. The CDR3 is made up of 12 amino acids. CDR3 protein: CASGRVGDTQYF. In nucleotides, the CDR3 is TGTGCTAGTGGCCGCGTTGGAGATACGCAGTATTTT.

The chain combines TRBV11-2 with TRBJ2-7, with D unclear. The CDR3 is 13 residues long. CDR1 is SGHAT and CDR2 is FQNNGV in the germline V gene. The V and J ends lost 0 bases and 3 bases respectively, with 6 bases between them. CDR3 region: CASSLDMDYEQYF. CDR3 nucleotides: TGTGCCAGCAGCTTAGATATGGACTACGAGCAGTACTTC.

The chain is built from TRBV29-1 and TRBJ2-7; D is ambiguous. Germline assignment: CDR1 SQVTM and CDR2 ANQGSEA. V was shortened by 3 bases and J by 6 bases, with 9 bases between the two germline ends. This CDR3 region has 11 residues. This CDR3 is CSVETPGEQYF. CDR3 nucleotide sequence: TGCAGCGTTGAGACCCCGGGCGAGCAGTACTTC.

This clone was recorded once. The rearrangement uses TRBV27 and TRBJ1-5; D remains unclear. The CDR3 is made up of 14 amino acids. Germline V gene sequence: CDR1 MNHEY, CDR2 SMNVEV (reference sequence). V lost 5 bases to trimming and J lost 1 base, with 9 bases between them. CDR3 amino acids: CASSPGVSNQPQHF. For the CDR3, the DNA is TGTGCCAGCAGTCCGGGAGTGAGCAATCAGCCCCAGCATTTT.

The chain has TRBV18 and TRBJ2-5; 7 nucleotides line up with TRBD1. This CDR3 comprises 15 residues. The V and J ends lost 1 base and 1 base, in that order; junction bases with no gene match: 3. Germline loops: CDR1 KGHSH, CDR2 LQKENI. The CDR3, as DNA: TGTGCCAGCTCACCACGGACAGGACGCCAAGAGACCCAGTACTTC. It codes for CASSPRTGRQETQYF.

The chain employs TRBV11-3 and TRBJ2-1; D gene unclear. The germline CDR1 and CDR2 sequences are SGHNT and YENEEA. V lost 4 bases and J lost 4, with 14 bases in between. The CDR3 consists of 15 residues. The CDR3 loop is CASSSPASPYNEQFF. The CDR3 DNA reads as TGTGCCAGCAGCTCTCCAGCGAGCCCTTACAATGAGCAGTTCTTC.

This clone was counted once. The same CDR3 can be traced to other DNA sequences in this sample. This sequence joins TRBV6-5 and TRBJ2-1; the D call may be TRBD1 or TRBD2 (5 bases each). Germline lookup yields CDR1 MNHEY and CDR2 SVGAGI. The CDR3 consists of 14 residues. The V end lost 0 bases, the J end lost 5 bases, and 8 bases lay between the germline ends. In DNA form, the CDR3 reads TGTGCCAGCAGTTACTCGGGACCGCACAATGAGCAGTTCTTC. Its protein product is CASSYSGPHNEQFF.

The chain joins TRBV5-6 to TRBJ2-7; D is uncertain. The CDR3 covers 15 residues. Per germline, CDR1 SGHDT and CDR2 YYEEEE. V was cut by 3 bases and J by 0 bases, with 13 bases left in between. CDR3 in amino acids: CASSYGSKSSYEQYF. CDR3 DNA: TGTGCCAGCAGCTACGGATCGAAATCCTCCTACGAGCAGTACTTC.

This clone was observed a handful of times. The chain carries TRBV20-1 and TRBJ1-1; the D gene is possibly TRBD1 (5 bases). Germline V lookup: CDR1 DFQATT, CDR2 SNEGSKA (reference sequence). The CDR3 has 11 residues. The V gene lost 2 bases and the J gene lost 7 bases, with 8 bases spanning the gap. Here the CDR3 reads CSARRDREAFF. In DNA, the CDR3 is TGCAGTGCTAGAAGGGACCGTGAAGCTTTCTTT.

The chain links TRBV9 to TRBJ2-1, with 7 bases aligning to TRBD2. V trimming: 0 bases; J trimming: 5 bases; junction bases outside the gene matches: 8. There are 16 residues in the CDR3. In germline, CDR1 is SGDLS, CDR2 YYNGEE. As DNA, the CDR3 is TGTGCCAGCAGCGTAGCTCTGGCGGGAGCACACAATGAGCAGTTCTTC. This gives the protein CASSVALAGAHNEQFF.

The chain recombines TRBV29-1 with TRBJ2-3; TRBD2 matches at 9 bases. The CDR3 is 14 residues long. Germline V gives CDR1 SQVTM, CDR2 ANQGSEA. With V trimmed by 7 bases and J by 4 bases, 9 bases remained unmatched. This CDR3 is CSARLAGFADTQYF. For the CDR3, the DNA is TGCAGCGCCAGGCTAGCGGGATTCGCAGATACGCAGTATTTT.

Turning to this clone: The same CDR3 arises from other DNA sequences in this sample as well. This chain joins TRBV9 and TRBJ2-2; D gene uncertain. Germline-derived CDR1 and CDR2 are SGDLS and YYNGEE. The CDR3 runs 13 residues. Trimming stripped 2 bases from V and 2 bases from J, with 4 bases between. CDR3 sequence reads: CASSVGNTGELFF. The CDR3 DNA is TGTGCCAGCAGCGTCGGAAACACCGGGGAGCTGTTTTTT.

In the case of this clone: Other nucleotide sequences from this sample produce the same CDR3. The chain joins TRBV9 to TRBJ2-5, with 8 bases aligning to TRBD1. The ends lost 4 bases at V and 2 bases at J; junction bases unmatched: 10. Germline CDR1 SGDLS, CDR2 YYNGEE. This CDR3 comprises 16 residues. The CDR3 DNA is TGTGCCAGCAGCCCCCGGACAGGGAGTCCACAAGAGACCCAGTACTTC. This codes for CASSPRTGSPQETQYF.